This entry concerns a single TCR beta chain. This clone is judged medium-sized (0.01 to 0.1%). There is no known antigen for this receptor. Base-call qualities are not available, and no considerably larger clone is one nucleotide away. The record originates from a study of blood T cell repertoires in COVID-19 (TCRdb year 2020). Regarding the complete study: Samples from collaborators originated in the United States, Italy and Spain and spanned both the acute and convalescent phases of COVID-19. A de-identified subject ID, COVID-19 status, age in years and sex were almost always included in the sample metadata. The repertoires were made available in a free public database intended to serve as a resource for research on the immune response to SARS-CoV-2. Subjects who had been exposed to COVID-19, were actively infected with it, or had recovered from it provided the deeply sampled blood TCRbeta repertoires that made up the dataset. Samples were obtained from the ongoing ImmuneRACE study (first 160 participants) and from over a thousand subjects provided by 6 global collaborators. The prospective study material was composed of cDNA or gDNA derived from T cells, B-cell-depleted T cells, or PBMCs. HLA class I and class II types, where available, came from metadata supplied by the sample provider rather than from assay-based typing.

General study outcomes and caveats: Clinical and demographic metadata were provided uncurated, with the amount varying by source and participant.

Its CDR3 holds 11 amino acids, cysteine through phenylalanine. This entry keeps only the CDR3 DNA: 33 bases, framed from base 1. The germline V gene supplies CDR1 KGHSH and CDR2 LQKENI. Trimming removed 4 bases from V and 7 bases from J, leaving 7 bases between the germline ends. Each collaborating institution followed its own protocols to collect whole blood in K2EDTA tubes. For TCRbeta analysis, collaborator samples were shipped as frozen whole blood, as isolated PBMCs, or as DNA extracted from either sample type. The immunoSEQ Assay, a bias-controlled multiplex PCR, was used to amplify TCRbeta CDR3 regions from genomic DNA. Per the authors' processing: The number of nucleated cells in each sample was estimated by amplification of reference gene primers within the assay. Sequence reads were collapsed and filtered to measure the absolute abundance of every unique TCRbeta CDR3 rearrangement. Productive Simpson clonality was computed per sample as the square root of Simpson's diversity index over productive rearrangements. In its TCRdb copy, this immuneACCESS table keeps in-frame sequences only and misses some clones. Where compared with another copy, unresolved V genes explain less than half of these, and the others have no known cause. That table gives V, J and clone size, and the DNA gave D and trimming. This sample comprises about 80,000 clones, about 83% of them detected only once. The leading ten clones occupy 4.9% of the sample.

The TCR originated in a woman over 75 with active or convalescent COVID-19. Recombination linked TRBV18 to TRBJ1-2; the best D guess is TRBD1, with 6 bases matching. The sample consisted of peripheral blood. CDR3 sequence: CASSQDSGYTF. The DNA reads TGTGCCAGCTCACAGGACAGTGGCTACACCTTC. The reference TRBV18 and TRBJ1-2 proteins fill in what lies around the CDR3, so the full variable domain reads NAGVMQNPRHLVRRRGQEARLRCSPMKGHSHVYWYRQLPEEGLKFMVYLQKENIIDESGMPKERFSAEFPKEGPSILRIQQVVRGDSAAYFCASSQDSGYTFGSGTRLTVV.